This T cell receptor beta chain stems from a study of PD-1 blockade in classical Hodgkin lymphoma. Study in general: With a 2-week interval, patients received intravenous nivolumab at 3 mg/kg.

The sample holds a few counts of this clone. After autologous stem cell transplantation all patients relapsed, and prior brentuximab vedotin exposure differed between cohorts. Researchers report purifying CD4+ T cells from thawed PBMCs by magnetic negative selection. The CDR3 runs 15 residues. Trimming took off 6 bases at V and 3 bases at J, with 12 bases between the two ends. CDR1 and CDR2 from the germline V gene are SNHLY and FYNNEI. Here immunoSEQ multiplex PCR was the method, and the copy in TCRdb shows in-frame clones only, minus some. This table holds roughly 7,400 clones, roughly 80% found once.

Specimen: CD4+ T cells from blood, collected at baseline. The chain couples TRBV2 to TRBJ1-6; D is undetermined. The sequence was collected from a human donor with classical Hodgkin lymphoma. CDR3 coding DNA: TGTGCCAGCAGCTCCGAGGGTGTCTATAATTCACCCCTCCACTTT. Translation gives CASSSEGVYNSPLHF.